Below are 19 T cell receptor beta chains sequenced from a single sample in a study of cytomegalovirus exposure and HLA in healthy donors (dated 2017 in TCRdb). Libraries were prepared through the immunoSEQ multiplex PCR assay. A mixture of 60 forward primers for TCR Vbeta segments and 13 reverse primers for TCR Jbeta segments was used in the multiplex PCR. Not all clones reach the TCRdb copy of this immuneACCESS table, which keeps in-frame sequences only. Checked studies attribute under half of the gap to unresolved V genes and leave the rest unexplained. A total of 100,000 to 150,000 clones appear in this sample, approximately 84% of them only once. Around 3% of the sample rests with the top ten. What was sequenced was PBMCs. Receptors were obtained from a boy between 2 and 15 years old in good health and CMV-seronegative.

The chain has TRBV2 and TRBJ2-7; 7 positions match TRBD1. Germline assignment: CDR1 SNHLY and CDR2 FYNNEI. CDR3 length: 14 residues. The V and J ends lost 5 bases and 3 bases, in that order; junction bases with no gene match: 7. This CDR3 reads CASSIQGGIYEQYV. The CDR3 DNA sequence: TGTGCCAGCAGTATCCAAGGGGGCATCTACGAGCAGTACGTC.

The J gene is TRBJ2-1, the V gene TRBV29-1; tentative D call: TRBD1 (6 bases). Trimming pared 1 base from V and 8 bases from J, leaving 21 bases between. CDR3 length equals 16 residues. In germline, CDR1 is SQVTM, CDR2 ANQGSEA. CDR3 loop: CSVEGHHRVPIDEQFF. CDR3 bases: TGCAGCGTTGAAGGACATCACAGGGTCCCGATCGATGAGCAGTTCTTC.

This sequence joins TRBV5-1 and TRBJ1-1; TRBD1 matches at 7 bases. Looked up from germline, CDR1 is SGHRS and CDR2 is YFSETQ. V shed 2 bases and J 5 bases; nucleotides not matched to a gene: 12. The CDR3 loop spans 16 amino acids. Here the CDR3 reads CASSLGIQGRETEAFF. Written as DNA, the CDR3 is TGCGCCAGCAGCTTAGGGATACAGGGGCGCGAGACTGAAGCTTTCTTT.

The chain has TRBV7-9 and TRBJ1-1; the D is unclear. Looked up from germline, CDR1 is SEHNR and CDR2 is FQNEAQ (reference sequence). V lost 4 bases, J lost 7 bases, and 7 bases lay in between. The length of the CDR3 is 11 residues. CDR3 bases: TGTGCCAGCAGCTCACTACATGAAGCTTTCTTT. This translates into CASSSLHEAFF.

This clone has a single count. The V call is TRBV15, the J call TRBJ2-1, with D perhaps TRBD1 (6 bases). The V and J ends lost 5 bases and 8 bases respectively, with 22 bases between them. There are 16 residues in the CDR3. Per the germline V gene, CDR1 is LNHNV and CDR2 is YYDKDF (reference sequence). The CDR3 spells CATSGLILQGIDEQFF. As DNA, the CDR3 is TGTGCCACCAGCGGCCTCATACTACAGGGTATCGATGAGCAGTTCTTC.

V gene TRBV29-1 combines with J gene TRBJ2-1; TRBD1 agrees at 7 bases. The trim removed 1 base at V and 0 bases at J, leaving 9 bases unmatched. Germline CDR1 and CDR2: SQVTM and ANQGSEA. CDR3 length: 17 amino acids. CDR3 loop: CSVEGIAGDSSYNEQFF. The CDR3, as DNA: TGCAGCGTTGAAGGAATTGCAGGGGACAGCTCCTACAATGAGCAGTTCTTC.

The J gene is TRBJ2-3, the V gene TRBV7-3, with TRBD2 matching 12 bases. J lost 2 bases, V lost 4 bases, and 4 bases had no gene match. Germline CDR1 is SGHTA and CDR2 is FQGTGA. The CDR3 consists of 16 residues. In nucleotides, the CDR3 is TGTGCCAGCAGCTACGGACTAGCGGGACCCACAGATACGCAGTATTTT. This codes for CASSYGLAGPTDTQYF.

The V call is TRBV4-2, the J call TRBJ1-2, with TRBD1 identical over 11 bases. Germline V gene lookup returns CDR1 LGHNA and CDR2 YNFKEQ. The CDR3 is made up of 16 amino acids. With 1 base clipped from V and 5 bases from J, the junction kept 6 bases outside the gene matches. The CDR3 reads CASSQAGTGGGYGYTF. The CDR3 DNA follows: TGTGCCAGCAGCCAAGCGGGGACAGGGGGAGGTTATGGCTACACCTTC.

This clone appeared once. V is TRBV7-2 and J is TRBJ1-6; 10 positions match TRBD1. Germline-derived CDR1 and CDR2 are SGHTA and FQGNSA. V dropped 1 base and J dropped 9; count of bases not matched to a gene: 3. The CDR3 loop spans 15 amino acids. In nucleotides, the CDR3 is TGTGCCAGCAGCTTAGTAGGACAGGGGGTTTCACCCCTCCACTTT. Encoded protein: CASSLVGQGVSPLHF.

The genes are TRBV15 and TRBJ1-2; D is unresolved. The V end was cut by 2 bases, the J end by 4 bases, with 11 bases between. The CDR3 sequence is 14 residues long. Germline V gene sequence: CDR1 LNHNV, CDR2 YYDKDF (reference sequence). CDR3 protein: CATSRLGGGYGYTF. As DNA, the CDR3 is TGTGCCACCAGCAGACTAGGTGGAGGCTATGGCTACACCTTC.

The chain has TRBV18 and TRBJ1-5; no definite D call. Germline CDR1 reads KGHSH; CDR2 reads LQKENI. The CDR3 is 12 residues long. Trimming pared 3 bases from V and 3 bases from J, leaving 3 bases between. The CDR3 region is CASSPSNQPQHF. In DNA form, the CDR3 reads TGTGCCAGCTCACCCTCCAATCAGCCCCAGCATTTT.

In DNA, the CDR3 is TGTGCCAGCAGCACAGGGGTGGAGGGGGGAAGTGACACTGAAGCTTTCTTT. It encodes CASSTGVEGGSDTEAFF. The gene calls are TRBV7-2 and TRBJ1-1, with TRBD1 matching over 7 bases. Trimming at V came to 5 bases and at J to 3 bases, leaving 15 bases not matched to a gene. CDR3 length: 17 residues. The V gene's germline CDR1 is SGHTA and CDR2 FQGNSA. The full variable domain, with the rest looked up from reference TRBV7-2 and TRBJ1-1, is GAGVSQSPSNKVTEKGKDVELRCDPISGHTALYWYRQSLGQGLEFLIYFQGNSAPDKSGLPSDRFSAERTGGSVSTLTIQRTQQEDSAVYLCASSTGVEGGSDTEAFFGQGTRLTVV.

The genes are TRBV9 and TRBJ2-2, with TRBD2 identical over 9 bases. The CDR3 sequence is 17 residues long. Germline trimming cut 0 bases from V and 0 bases from J; bases unmatched to any gene: 3. Germline assignment: CDR1 SGDLS and CDR2 YYNGEE. CDR3 bases: TGTGCCAGCAGCGTAGGTGGCGGGGGGGCGAACACCGGGGAGCTGTTTTTT. Protein product: CASSVGGGGANTGELFF.

V is TRBV7-9 and J is TRBJ2-1; 7 nucleotides line up with TRBD2. This CDR3 is 16 amino acids long. V lost 5 bases and J lost 4; bases outside the gene matches: 11. Germline V lookup: CDR1 SEHNR, CDR2 FQNEAQ (reference sequence). CDR3 loop: CASSLGGEAYYNEQFF. The CDR3 DNA reads TGTGCCAGCAGCCTGGGGGGGGAGGCATATTACAATGAGCAGTTCTTC.

This clone has just one count. This chain connects TRBV5-1 to TRBJ2-7; 10 bases map to TRBD2. The junction had 1 base not matched to a gene; V was cut back by 2 bases and J by 2 bases. Germline V CDR1 and CDR2: SGHRS, YFSETQ. The CDR3 is made up of 14 amino acids. The CDR3 DNA is TGCGCCAGCAGCTTAACTAGCGGGGCCTACGAGCAGTACTTC. It yields the protein CASSLTSGAYEQYF.

The chain employs TRBV4-1 and TRBJ2-5, with 13 bases matching TRBD2. CDR3 length equals 19 residues. Per germline, CDR1 MGHRA and CDR2 YSYEKL. The V segment lost 1 base and the J segment 1 base; nucleotides outside the gene matches: 9. The CDR3 DNA follows: TGCGCCAGCAGCCAAGGGCTCCGACTAGCGGGGGGCCCCCAAGAGACCCAGTACTTC. This encodes CASSQGLRLAGGPQETQYF.

This clone was seen more than once but under ten times. The rearrangement joins TRBV5-1 to TRBJ2-3, with 10 bases fitting TRBD2. Germline CDR1 is SGHRS and CDR2 is YFSETQ. This CDR3 comprises 14 residues. V lost 3 bases and J lost 3; bases outside the gene matches: 1. Here the CDR3 DNA reads TGCGCCAGCAGCTCACTAGCGGGAACAGATACGCAGTATTTT. Its protein product is CASSSLAGTDTQYF.

The chain is built from TRBV5-4 and TRBJ2-7, with TRBD2 matching over 8 bases. The germline gives CDR1 SGHNT, CDR2 YYREEE (reference sequence). The CDR3 is 17 residues long. The ends lost 0 bases at V and 2 bases at J; junction bases unmatched: 10. CDR3 protein: CASSLGGGGGLAYEQYF. CDR3 DNA sequence: TGTGCCAGCAGCTTGGGGGGCGGCGGGGGGCTTGCCTACGAGCAGTACTTC.

The chain joins TRBV10-1 to TRBJ2-1, with TRBD1 matching 7 bases. The CDR3 runs to 17 residues. In germline, CDR1 is WNHNN, CDR2 SYGVQD (reference sequence). V was clipped by 0 bases and J by 7 bases; unmatched bases: 12. The DNA of the CDR3 is TGCGCCAGCAGTGAGTCGTCTGTCACAGGGGCCGTAAATGAGCAGTTCTTC. Encoded protein: CASSESSVTGAVNEQFF.